This paragraph reports one TCR beta chain. The antigen is not known. The data originate from a study of blood T cells in healthy people across ages. Overall study results and limits: Using unsorted PBMCs precluded a conclusive naive versus antigen-experienced comparison.

V was pared by 4 bases and J by 5 bases, with 9 bases of the junction left unmatched. The germline gives CDR1 SQVTM, CDR2 ANQGSEA. This CDR3 region has 16 residues. With a J-beta primer mix and a sample-barcoded 5' primer, a second PCR ran about 7 to 12 cycles. MiXCR was run by TCRdb on the 5' RACE reads, yielding one entry per CDR3 protein. The sample lists 700,000 to 850,000 distinct CDR3 sequences; about 53% were seen once. The origin of this receptor is a man older than 75 in good health. Sequences were obtained from blood. V gene TRBV29-1 combines with J gene TRBJ2-1; 12 nucleotides match TRBD2. CDR3 in amino acids: CSVGGTSGFLHNEQFF. The CDR3 nucleotides are TGCAGCGTTGGAGGGACTAGCGGGTTCCTTCACAATGAGCAGTTCTTC.